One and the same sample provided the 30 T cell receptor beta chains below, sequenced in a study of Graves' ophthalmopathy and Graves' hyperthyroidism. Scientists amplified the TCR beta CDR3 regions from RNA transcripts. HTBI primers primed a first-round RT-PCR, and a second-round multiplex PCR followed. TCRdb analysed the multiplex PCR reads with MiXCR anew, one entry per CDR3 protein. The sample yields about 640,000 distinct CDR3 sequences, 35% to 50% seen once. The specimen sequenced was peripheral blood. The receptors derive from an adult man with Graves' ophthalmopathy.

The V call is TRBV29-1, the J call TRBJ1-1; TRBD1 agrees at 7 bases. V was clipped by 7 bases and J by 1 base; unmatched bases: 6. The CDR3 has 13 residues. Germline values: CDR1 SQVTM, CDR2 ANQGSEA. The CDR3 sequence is CSAFNRGNTEAFF. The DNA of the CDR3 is TGCAGCGCCTTTAACAGGGGGAACACTGAAGCTTTCTTT.

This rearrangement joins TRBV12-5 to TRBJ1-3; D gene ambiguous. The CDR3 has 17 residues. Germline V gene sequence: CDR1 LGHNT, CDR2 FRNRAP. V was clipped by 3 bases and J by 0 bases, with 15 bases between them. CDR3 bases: TGTGCTAGTGGTTTAATCCCCTTGAGGACCTCTGGAAACACCATATATTTT. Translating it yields CASGLIPLRTSGNTIYF.

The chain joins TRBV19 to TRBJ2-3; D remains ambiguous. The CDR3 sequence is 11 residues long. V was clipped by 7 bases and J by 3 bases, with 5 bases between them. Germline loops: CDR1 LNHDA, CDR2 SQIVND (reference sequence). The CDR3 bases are TGTGCCAGTACCGATACAGATACGCAGTATTTT. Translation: CASTDTDTQYF.

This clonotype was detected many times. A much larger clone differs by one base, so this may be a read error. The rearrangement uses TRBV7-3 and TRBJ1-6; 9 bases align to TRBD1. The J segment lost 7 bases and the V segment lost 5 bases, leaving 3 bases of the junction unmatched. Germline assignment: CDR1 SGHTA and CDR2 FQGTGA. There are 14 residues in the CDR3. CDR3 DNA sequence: TGTGCCAGCAGCCGGACAGGGGAGAATTCACCCCTCCACTTT. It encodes CASSRTGENSPLHF.

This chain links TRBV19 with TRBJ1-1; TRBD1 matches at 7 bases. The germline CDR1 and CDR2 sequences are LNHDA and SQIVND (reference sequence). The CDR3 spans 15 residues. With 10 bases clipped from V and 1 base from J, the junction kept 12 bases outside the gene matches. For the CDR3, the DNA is TGTGCCACCAAGCGTAACAGGGGTAGGAACACTGAAGCTTTCTTT. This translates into CATKRNRGRNTEAFF.

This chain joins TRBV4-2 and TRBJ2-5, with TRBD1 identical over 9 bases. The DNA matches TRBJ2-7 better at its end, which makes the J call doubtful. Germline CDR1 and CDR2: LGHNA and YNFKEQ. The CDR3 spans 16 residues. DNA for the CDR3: TGTGCCAGCAGCCCAGACCCGGGACAGGGAGTATACGAGCAGTACTTC. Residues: CASSPDPGQGVYEQYF.

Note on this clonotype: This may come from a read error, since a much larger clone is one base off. CDR3 nucleotide sequence: TGTGTCACAGCCAAATCACAGGGGCAGCTGTTTTTT. This codes for CVTAKSQGQLFF. J is TRBJ2-2 and V is TRBV6-5; the match to TRBD1 covers 7 bases. Looked up from germline, CDR1 is MNHEY and CDR2 is SVGAGI. This CDR3 region has 12 residues.

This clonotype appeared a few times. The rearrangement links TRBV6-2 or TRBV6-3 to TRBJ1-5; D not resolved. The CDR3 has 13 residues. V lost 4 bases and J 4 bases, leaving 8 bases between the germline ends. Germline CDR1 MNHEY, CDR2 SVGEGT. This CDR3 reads CASSWQMNQPQHF. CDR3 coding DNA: TGTGCCAGCAGTTGGCAGATGAATCAGCCCCAGCATTTT.

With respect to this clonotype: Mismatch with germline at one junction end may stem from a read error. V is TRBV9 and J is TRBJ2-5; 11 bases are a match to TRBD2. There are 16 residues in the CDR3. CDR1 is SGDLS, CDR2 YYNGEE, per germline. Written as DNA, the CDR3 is TGTGCCAGCGGCGTAGGGTTAGCGGGGGGGCTTGAGACCCAGTACTTC. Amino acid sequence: CASGVGLAGGLETQYF. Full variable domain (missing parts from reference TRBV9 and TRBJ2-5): DSGVTQTPKHLITATGQRVTLRCSPRSGDLSVYWYQQSLDQGLQFLIQYYNGEERAKGNILERFSAQQFPDLHSELNLSSLELGDSALYFCASGVGLAGGLETQYFGPGTRLLVL.

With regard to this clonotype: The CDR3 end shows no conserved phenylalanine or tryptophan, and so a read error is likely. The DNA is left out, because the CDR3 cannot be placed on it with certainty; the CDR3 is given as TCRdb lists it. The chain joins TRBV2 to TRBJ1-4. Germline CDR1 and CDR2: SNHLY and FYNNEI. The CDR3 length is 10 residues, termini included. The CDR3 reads CASSGTGGNY.

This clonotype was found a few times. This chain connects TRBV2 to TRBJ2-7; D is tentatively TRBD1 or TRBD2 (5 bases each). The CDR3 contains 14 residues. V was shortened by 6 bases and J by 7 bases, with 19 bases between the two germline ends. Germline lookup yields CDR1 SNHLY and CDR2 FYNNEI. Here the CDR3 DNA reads TGTGCCAGCAGGGGGTATGGGACGTCAGAGGAGCAGTACTTC. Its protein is CASRGYGTSEEQYF.

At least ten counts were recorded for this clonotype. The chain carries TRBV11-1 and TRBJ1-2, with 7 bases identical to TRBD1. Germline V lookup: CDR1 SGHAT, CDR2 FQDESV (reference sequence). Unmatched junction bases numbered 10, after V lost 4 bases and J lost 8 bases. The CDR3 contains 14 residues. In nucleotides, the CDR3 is TGTGCCAGCAGCTCCGCGACAGGGCCGGGGGGCTACACCTTC. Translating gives CASSSATGPGGYTF. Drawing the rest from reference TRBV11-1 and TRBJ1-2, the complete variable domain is EAEVAQSPRYKITEKSQAVAFWCDPISGHATLYWYRQILGQGPELLVQFQDESVVDDSQLPKDRFSAERLKGVDSTLKIQPAELGDSAMYLCASSSATGPGGYTFGSGTRLTVV.

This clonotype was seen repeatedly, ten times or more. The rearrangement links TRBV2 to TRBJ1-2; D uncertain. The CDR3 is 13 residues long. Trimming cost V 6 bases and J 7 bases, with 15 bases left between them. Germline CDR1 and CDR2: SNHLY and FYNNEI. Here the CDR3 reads CASRFAEGGGYTF. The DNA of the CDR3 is TGTGCCAGCAGATTCGCAGAGGGAGGTGGCTACACCTTC.

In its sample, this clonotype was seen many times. This CDR3 is CASSLWQNYGYTF. The CDR3 DNA reads as TGCGCCAGCAGCTTGTGGCAGAACTATGGCTACACCTTC. The chain couples TRBV5-1 to TRBJ1-2; D remains unclear. The length of the CDR3 is 13 residues. V lost 1 base, J lost 2 bases, and 6 bases lay in between. Germline loops: CDR1 SGHRS, CDR2 YFSETQ.

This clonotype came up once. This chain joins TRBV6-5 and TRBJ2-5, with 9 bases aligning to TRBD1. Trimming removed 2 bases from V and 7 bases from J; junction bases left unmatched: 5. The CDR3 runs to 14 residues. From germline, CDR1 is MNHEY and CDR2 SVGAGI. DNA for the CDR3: TGTGCCAGCAGTTACGCGACAGGGGGGGGGACCCAGTACTTC. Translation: CASSYATGGGTQYF.

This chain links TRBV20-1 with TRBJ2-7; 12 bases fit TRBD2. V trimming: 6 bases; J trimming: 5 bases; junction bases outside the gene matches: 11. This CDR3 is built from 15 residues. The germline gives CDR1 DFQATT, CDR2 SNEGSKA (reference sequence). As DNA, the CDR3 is TGCAGTGCCCGTCTAGCGGGAGGGCCCGAAAACGAGCAGTACTTC. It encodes CSARLAGGPENEQYF.

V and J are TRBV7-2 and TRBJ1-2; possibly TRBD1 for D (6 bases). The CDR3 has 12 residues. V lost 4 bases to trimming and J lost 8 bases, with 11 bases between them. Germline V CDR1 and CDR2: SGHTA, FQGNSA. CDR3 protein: CASSSQQGGYTF. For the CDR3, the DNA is TGTGCCAGCAGCTCACAACAGGGCGGCTACACCTTC. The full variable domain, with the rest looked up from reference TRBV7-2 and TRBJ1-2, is GAGVSQSPSNKVTEKGKDVELRCDPISGHTALYWYRQSLGQGLEFLIYFQGNSAPDKSGLPSDRFSAERTGGSVSTLTIQRTQQEDSAVYLCASSSQQGGYTFGSGTRLTVV.

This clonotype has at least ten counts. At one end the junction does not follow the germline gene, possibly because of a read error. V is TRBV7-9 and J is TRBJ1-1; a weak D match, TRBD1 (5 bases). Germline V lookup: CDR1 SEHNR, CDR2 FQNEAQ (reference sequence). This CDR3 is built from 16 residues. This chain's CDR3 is CASSPTFSRVDTEAFF. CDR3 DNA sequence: TGTGCCAGCAGCCCTACCTTCTCCAGGGTCGACACCGAAGCTTTCTTT.

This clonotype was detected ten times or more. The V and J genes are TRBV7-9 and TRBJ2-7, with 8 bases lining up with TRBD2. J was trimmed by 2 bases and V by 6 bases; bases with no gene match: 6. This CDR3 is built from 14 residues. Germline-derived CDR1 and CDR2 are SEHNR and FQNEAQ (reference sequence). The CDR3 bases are TGTGCCAGCAGTAGCGGGGCCCTCACCTACGAGCAGTACTTC. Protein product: CASSSGALTYEQYF.

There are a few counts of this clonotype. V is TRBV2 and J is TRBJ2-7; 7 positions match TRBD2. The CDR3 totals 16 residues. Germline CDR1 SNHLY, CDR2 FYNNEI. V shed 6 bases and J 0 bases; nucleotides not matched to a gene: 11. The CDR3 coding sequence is TGTGCCAGCAGCTTCGGGGGGACGGGGAGCTCCTACGAGCAGTACTTC. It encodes CASSFGGTGSSYEQYF. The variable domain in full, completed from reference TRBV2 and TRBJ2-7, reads EPEVTQTPSHQVTQMGQEVILRCVPISNHLYFYWYRQILGQKVEFLVSFYNNEISEKSEIFDDQFSVERPDGSNFTLKIRSTKLEDSAMYFCASSFGGTGSSYEQYFGPGTRLTVT.

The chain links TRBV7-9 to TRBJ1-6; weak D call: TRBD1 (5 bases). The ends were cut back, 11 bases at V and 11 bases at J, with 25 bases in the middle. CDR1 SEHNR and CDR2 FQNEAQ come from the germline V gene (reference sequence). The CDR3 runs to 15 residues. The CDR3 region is CAWNVRLGVSTPLHF. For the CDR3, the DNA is TGTGCCTGGAACGTAAGATTAGGGGTTAGTACACCCCTCCACTTT.

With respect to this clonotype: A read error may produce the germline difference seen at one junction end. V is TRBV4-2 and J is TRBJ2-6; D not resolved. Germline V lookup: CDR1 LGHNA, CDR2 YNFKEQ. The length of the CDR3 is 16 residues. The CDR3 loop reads CASSTDGRPGTNVLTF. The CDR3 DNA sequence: TGTGCCAGCAGCACCGATGGAAGGCCTGGGACCAACGTCCTGACTTTC.

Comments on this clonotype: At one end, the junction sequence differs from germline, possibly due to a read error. This CDR3 reads CASSGTATGNTIYF. The DNA of the CDR3 is TGTGCCAGCAGTGGGACAGCCACTGGAAACACCATATATTTT. The chain uses TRBV10-3 and TRBJ1-3, with 7 bases identical to TRBD1. The germline gives CDR1 ENHRY, CDR2 SYGVKD. The CDR3 spans 14 residues.

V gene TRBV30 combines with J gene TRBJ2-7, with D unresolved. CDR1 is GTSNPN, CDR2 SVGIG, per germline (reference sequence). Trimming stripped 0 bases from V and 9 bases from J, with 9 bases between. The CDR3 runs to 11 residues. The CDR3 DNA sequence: TGTGCCTGGAGTGTACAGCTGGGGCAGTACTTC. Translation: CAWSVQLGQYF.

DNA of the CDR3: TGTGCCAGCAGGGAACAGGGCGGGCGCGGCTACACCTTC. Encoded protein: CASREQGGRGYTF. This rearrangement joins TRBV2 to TRBJ1-2, with D maybe TRBD1 (6 bases). The ends were cut back, 6 bases at V and 8 bases at J, with 16 bases in the middle. Germline-derived CDR1 and CDR2 are SNHLY and FYNNEI. The CDR3 loop spans 13 amino acids.

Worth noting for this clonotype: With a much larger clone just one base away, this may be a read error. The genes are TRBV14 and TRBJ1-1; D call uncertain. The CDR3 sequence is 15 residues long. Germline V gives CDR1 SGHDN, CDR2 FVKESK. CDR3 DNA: TGTGCCAGCAGCCCACAGAGAAACAGATACACTGAAGCTCTCTTT. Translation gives CASSPQRNRYTEALF.

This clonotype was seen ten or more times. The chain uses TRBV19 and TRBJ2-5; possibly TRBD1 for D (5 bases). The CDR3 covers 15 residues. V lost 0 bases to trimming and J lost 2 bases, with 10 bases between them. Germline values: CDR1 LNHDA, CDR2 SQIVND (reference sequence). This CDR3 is CASSIEHRRQETQYF. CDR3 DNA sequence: TGTGCCAGTAGTATAGAGCACAGGAGACAAGAGACCCAGTACTTC.

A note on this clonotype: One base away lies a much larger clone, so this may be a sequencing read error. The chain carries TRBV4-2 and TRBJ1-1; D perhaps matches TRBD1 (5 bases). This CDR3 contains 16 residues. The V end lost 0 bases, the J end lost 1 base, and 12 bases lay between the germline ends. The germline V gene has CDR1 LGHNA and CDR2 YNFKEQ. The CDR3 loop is CASSQDAGAANTEAFF. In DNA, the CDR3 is TGTGCCAGCAGCCAAGACGCCGGGGCAGCGAACACTGAAGCTTTCTTT.

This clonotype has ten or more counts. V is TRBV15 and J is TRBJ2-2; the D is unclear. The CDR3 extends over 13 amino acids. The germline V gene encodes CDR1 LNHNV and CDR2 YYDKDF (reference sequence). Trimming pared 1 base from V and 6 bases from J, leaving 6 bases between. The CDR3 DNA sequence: TGTGCCACCAGCAGAGCAGGCGCCGGGGAGCTGTTTTTT. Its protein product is CATSRAGAGELFF. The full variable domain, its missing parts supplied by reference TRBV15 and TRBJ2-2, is DAMVIQNPRYQVTQFGKPVTLSCSQTLNHNVMYWYQQKSSQAPKLLFHYYDKDFNNEADTPDNFQSRRPNTSFCFLDIRSPGLGDTAMYLCATSRAGAGELFFGEGSRLTVL.

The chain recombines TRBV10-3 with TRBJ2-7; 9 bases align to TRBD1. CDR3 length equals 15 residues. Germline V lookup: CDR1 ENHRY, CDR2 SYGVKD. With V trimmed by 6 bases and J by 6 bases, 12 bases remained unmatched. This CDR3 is CAISRTGDLTAEQYF. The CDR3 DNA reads TGTGCCATCAGCAGGACAGGGGACCTAACTGCCGAGCAGTACTTC.